These T cell receptor beta chains were read from a single sample in a study of regulatory T cells in long-lasting Graves disease. Via MiXCR, TCRdb re-called the multiplex PCR reads, giving one row per CDR3 protein. The table lists under 500,000 distinct CDR3 sequences, 16% of them singletons. These same records also appear under a second study, on T cells in Graves' hyperthyroidism and ophthalmopathy.

The sample in question was peripheral blood mononuclear cells (PBMCs), obtained at new diagnosis, from a patient treated with antithyroid drugs. Source of these receptors: a young woman with Graves disease. The CDR3 runs from the conserved cysteine through the conserved F or W. D genes are given only for firm matches. Clone size is stated in some rows and not others, as once, few, many or a class when expanded.

v_call: TRBV29-1; j_call: TRBJ2-7; clone_size: few; d_call: TRBD1; cdr3_aa: CSVARQGALDEQYF
v_call: TRBV11-2; j_call: TRBJ2-2; clone_size: many; d_call: .; cdr3_aa: CASSREDTGELFF
v_call: TRBV11-2; j_call: TRBJ2-3; clone_size: many; d_call: .; cdr3_aa: CASSSLGSGNTQYF
v_call: TRBV4-2; j_call: TRBJ2-1; clone_size: .; d_call: .; cdr3_aa: CASSQDPGTALYNEQFF
v_call: TRBV5-1; j_call: TRBJ2-1; clone_size: many; d_call: .; cdr3_aa: CASRLGNNEQFF
v_call: TRBV7-3; j_call: TRBJ2-1; clone_size: many; d_call: .; cdr3_aa: CASSLRSRGDNEQFF
v_call: TRBV6-1; j_call: TRBJ1-5; clone_size: many; d_call: .; cdr3_aa: CASSTGTSQSAPQHF
v_call: TRBV28; j_call: TRBJ2-5; clone_size: .; d_call: TRBD1; cdr3_aa: CASSRGQEWETQYF
v_call: TRBV29-1; j_call: TRBJ2-5; clone_size: .; d_call: .; cdr3_aa: CSVVGVETQYF
v_call: TRBV5-1; j_call: TRBJ1-2; clone_size: few; d_call: .; cdr3_aa: CASSPGGETYGYTF
v_call: TRBV4-3; j_call: TRBJ1-2; clone_size: many; d_call: .; cdr3_aa: CASSQGNSYYGYTF
v_call: TRBV2; j_call: TRBJ2-3; clone_size: many; d_call: TRBD2; cdr3_aa: CASSDGTSGTSTDTQYF
v_call: TRBV27; j_call: TRBJ2-3; clone_size: few; d_call: .; cdr3_aa: CASSFALSGTQYF
v_call: TRBV6-2/TRBV6-3; j_call: TRBJ2-3; clone_size: few; d_call: .; cdr3_aa: CASRQAITDTQYF
v_call: TRBV29-1; j_call: TRBJ2-5; clone_size: many; d_call: .; cdr3_aa: CSVLSHPDINRETQYF
v_call: TRBV29-1; j_call: TRBJ2-7; clone_size: .; d_call: .; cdr3_aa: CSAEGFNRYEQYF
v_call: TRBV3-1; j_call: TRBJ2-5; clone_size: few; d_call: .; cdr3_aa: CASSQRDTETQYF
v_call: TRBV28; j_call: TRBJ2-5; clone_size: many; d_call: .; cdr3_aa: CASSPTGDSRGTQYF
v_call: TRBV12-3/TRBV12-4; j_call: TRBJ1-5; clone_size: few; d_call: TRBD1; cdr3_aa: CASSLALNRGQNQPQHF
v_call: TRBV29-1; j_call: TRBJ2-5; clone_size: many; d_call: .; cdr3_aa: CSGGRGEGTQYF
v_call: TRBV29-1; j_call: TRBJ1-1; clone_size: many; d_call: .; cdr3_aa: CSVSKGGTGTEAFF
v_call: TRBV27; j_call: TRBJ2-7; clone_size: many; d_call: .; cdr3_aa: CASSLYGYEQYF
v_call: TRBV2; j_call: TRBJ1-2; clone_size: once; d_call: .; cdr3_aa: CASRGLGDYGYTF
v_call: TRBV11-2; j_call: TRBJ1-1; clone_size: many; d_call: .; cdr3_aa: CASSVGWVQSDTEAFF
v_call: TRBV5-6; j_call: TRBJ2-1; clone_size: few; d_call: .; cdr3_aa: CASSFIDVGSQFF
v_call: TRBV20-1; j_call: TRBJ2-7; clone_size: many; d_call: TRBD2; cdr3_aa: CSAHPLGFGTSGKVDSYEQYF
v_call: TRBV5-1; j_call: TRBJ1-2; clone_size: .; d_call: TRBD1; cdr3_aa: CASGQGAGFYGYTF
v_call: TRBV2; j_call: TRBJ1-1; clone_size: many; d_call: .; cdr3_aa: CASEFSPDAKNTEAFF
v_call: TRBV15; j_call: TRBJ1-5; clone_size: many; d_call: .; cdr3_aa: CATSRDGDQPQHF
v_call: TRBV7-9; j_call: TRBJ1-2; clone_size: .; d_call: .; cdr3_aa: CASSLRGPSYGYTF
v_call: TRBV12-5; j_call: TRBJ2-3; clone_size: few; d_call: .; cdr3_aa: CASGIDLTGAADTQYF
v_call: TRBV7-8; j_call: TRBJ2-7; clone_size: many; d_call: .; cdr3_aa: CASSLASTRAYEQYF
v_call: TRBV3-1; j_call: TRBJ2-5; clone_size: many; d_call: .; cdr3_aa: CASSRTEQETQYF